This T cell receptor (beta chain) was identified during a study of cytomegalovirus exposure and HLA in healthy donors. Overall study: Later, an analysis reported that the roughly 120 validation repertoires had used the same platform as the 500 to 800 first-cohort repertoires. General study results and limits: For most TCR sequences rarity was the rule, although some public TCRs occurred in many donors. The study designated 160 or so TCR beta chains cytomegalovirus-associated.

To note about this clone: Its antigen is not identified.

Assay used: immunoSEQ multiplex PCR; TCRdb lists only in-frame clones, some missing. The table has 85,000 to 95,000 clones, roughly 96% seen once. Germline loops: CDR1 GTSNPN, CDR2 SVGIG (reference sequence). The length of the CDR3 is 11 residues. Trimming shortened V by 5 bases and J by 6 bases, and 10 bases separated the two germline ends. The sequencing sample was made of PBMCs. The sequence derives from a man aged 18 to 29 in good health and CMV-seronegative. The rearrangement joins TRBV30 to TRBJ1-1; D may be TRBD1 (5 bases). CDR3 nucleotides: TGTGCCTGGGCCGGGGGGGCTGAAGCTTTCTTT. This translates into CAWAGGAEAFF.